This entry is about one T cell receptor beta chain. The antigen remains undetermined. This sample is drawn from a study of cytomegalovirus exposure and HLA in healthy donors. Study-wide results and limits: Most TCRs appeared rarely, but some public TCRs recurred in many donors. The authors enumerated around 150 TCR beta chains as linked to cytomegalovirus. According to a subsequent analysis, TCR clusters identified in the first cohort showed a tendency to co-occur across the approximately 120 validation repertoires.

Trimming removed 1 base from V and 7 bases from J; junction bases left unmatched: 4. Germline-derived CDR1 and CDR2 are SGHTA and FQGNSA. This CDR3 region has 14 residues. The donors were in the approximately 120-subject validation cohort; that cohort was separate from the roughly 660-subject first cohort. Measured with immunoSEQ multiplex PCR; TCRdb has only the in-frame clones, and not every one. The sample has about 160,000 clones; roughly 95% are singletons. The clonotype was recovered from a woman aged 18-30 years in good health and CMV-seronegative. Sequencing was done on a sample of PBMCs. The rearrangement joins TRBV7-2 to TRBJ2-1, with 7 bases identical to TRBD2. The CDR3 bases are TGTGCCAGCAGCTTAGTCGGGCGGGGGAATGAGCAGTTCTTC. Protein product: CASSLVGRGNEQFF.